This TCR beta chain was profiled in a study of T cells expressing NK-cell markers. The CDR3 covers 15 residues. General observations from the study: Leadership of the CD3+CD56-NKG2C+ fraction also belonged to these clonotypes in a handful of donors.

No DNA is given; TCRdb re-called the 5' RACE reads and lists each CDR3 protein once. The listing contains about 540,000 distinct CDR3 sequences. Points on this clonotype: Its antigen remains unknown.

The rearrangement uses TRBV12-3 or TRBV12-4 and TRBJ2-1; TCRdb designates TRBD2, a call that cannot be tested without DNA. Sequencing input: blood T cells: a sorted CD56 or NKG2C T cell subset, CD4+ or CD8+ T cells, or bulk PBMC T cells (not recorded which). The clonotype comes from a man aged 18 to 30 in good health. The CDR3 sequence is CASSFPGLDTNEQFF.